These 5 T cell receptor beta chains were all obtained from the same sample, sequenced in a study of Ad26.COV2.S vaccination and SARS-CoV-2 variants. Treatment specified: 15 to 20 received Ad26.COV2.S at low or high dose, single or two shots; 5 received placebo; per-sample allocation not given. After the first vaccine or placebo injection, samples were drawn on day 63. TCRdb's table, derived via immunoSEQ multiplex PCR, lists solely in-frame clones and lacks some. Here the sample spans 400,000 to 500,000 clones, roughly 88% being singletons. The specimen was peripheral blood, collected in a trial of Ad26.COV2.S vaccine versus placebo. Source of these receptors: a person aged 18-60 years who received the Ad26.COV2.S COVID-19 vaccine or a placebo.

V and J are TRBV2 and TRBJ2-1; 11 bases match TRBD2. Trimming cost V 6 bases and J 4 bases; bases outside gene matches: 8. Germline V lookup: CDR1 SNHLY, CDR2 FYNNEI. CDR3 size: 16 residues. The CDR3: CASSPSIAGGYNEQFF. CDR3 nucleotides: TGTGCCAGCAGCCCGTCGATAGCGGGAGGGTACAATGAGCAGTTCTTC.

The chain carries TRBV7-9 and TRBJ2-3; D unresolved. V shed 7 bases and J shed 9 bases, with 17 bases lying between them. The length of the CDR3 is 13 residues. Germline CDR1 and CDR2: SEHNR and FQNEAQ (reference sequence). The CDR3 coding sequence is TGTGCCAGCACCCCCCCAGCATCTGTAACGCAGTATTTT. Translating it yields CASTPPASVTQYF. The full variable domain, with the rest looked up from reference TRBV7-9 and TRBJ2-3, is DTGVSQNPRHKITKRGQNVTFRCDPISEHNRLYWYRQTLGQGPEFLTYFQNEAQLEKSRLLSDRFSAERPKGSFSTLEIQRTEQGDSAMYLCASTPPASVTQYFGPGTRLTVL.

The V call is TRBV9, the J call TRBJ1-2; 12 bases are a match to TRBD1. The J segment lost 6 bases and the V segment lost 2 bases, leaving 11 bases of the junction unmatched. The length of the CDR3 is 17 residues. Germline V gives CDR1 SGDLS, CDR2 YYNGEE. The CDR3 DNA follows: TGTGCCAGCAGCGTGAGCGGGACAGGGGGCGCGGGAGATGGCTACACCTTC. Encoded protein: CASSVSGTGGAGDGYTF.

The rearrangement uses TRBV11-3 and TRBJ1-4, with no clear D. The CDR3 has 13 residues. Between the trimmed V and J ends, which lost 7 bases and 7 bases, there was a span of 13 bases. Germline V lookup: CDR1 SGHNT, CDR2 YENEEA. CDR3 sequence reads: CASTSAPGEKLFF. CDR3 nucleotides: TGTGCCAGCACGAGTGCCCCAGGTGAAAAACTGTTTTTT.

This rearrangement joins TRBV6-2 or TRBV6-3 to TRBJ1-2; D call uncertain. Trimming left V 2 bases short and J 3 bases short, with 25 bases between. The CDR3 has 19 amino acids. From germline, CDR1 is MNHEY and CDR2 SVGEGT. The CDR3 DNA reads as TGTGCCAGCAGTTACACGCCACACGGTATGGTTAGTACAGACTATGGCTACACCTTC. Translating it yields CASSYTPHGMVSTDYGYTF.